This TCR beta chain came from a study of blood T cell repertoires in COVID-19. The V end was cut by 0 bases, the J end by 6 bases, with 12 bases between. CDR1 is GTSNPN and CDR2 is SVGIG in the germline V gene (reference sequence). The CDR3 contains 14 residues. The repertoire was sequenced with immunoSEQ multiplex PCR; TCRdb's copy has only in-frame clones and lacks some. The table lists some 260,000 clones, around 90% of them singletons, with roughly 10% in the top ten. The chain is built from TRBV30 and TRBJ2-1, with TRBD2 as a possible D gene (5 bases). This TCR was sampled from a woman in her 70s with COVID-19, enrolled during active disease. Sequencing was performed on peripheral blood. The CDR3 loop reads CAWSVPGVFNEQFF. CDR3 DNA sequence: TGTGCCTGGAGTGTACCCGGGGTATTCAATGAGCAGTTCTTC.